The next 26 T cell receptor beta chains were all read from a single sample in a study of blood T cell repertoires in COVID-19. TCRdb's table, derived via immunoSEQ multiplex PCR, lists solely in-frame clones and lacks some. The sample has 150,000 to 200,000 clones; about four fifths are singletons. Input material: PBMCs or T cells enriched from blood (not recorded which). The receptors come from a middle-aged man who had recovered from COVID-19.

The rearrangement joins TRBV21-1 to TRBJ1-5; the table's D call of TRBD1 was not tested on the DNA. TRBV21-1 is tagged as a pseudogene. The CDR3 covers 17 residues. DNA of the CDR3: TGTGCCAGCAGCACACGGAAGGGGGACAGGAGCAATCAGCCCCAGCATTTT. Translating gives CASSTRKGDRSNQPQHF.

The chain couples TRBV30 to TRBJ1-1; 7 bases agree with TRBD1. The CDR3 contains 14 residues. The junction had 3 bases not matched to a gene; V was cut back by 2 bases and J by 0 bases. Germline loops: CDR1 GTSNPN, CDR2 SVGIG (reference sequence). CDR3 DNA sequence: TGTGCCTGGAGTTCAGGGGGAGTGAACACTGAAGCTTTCTTT. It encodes CAWSSGGVNTEAFF.

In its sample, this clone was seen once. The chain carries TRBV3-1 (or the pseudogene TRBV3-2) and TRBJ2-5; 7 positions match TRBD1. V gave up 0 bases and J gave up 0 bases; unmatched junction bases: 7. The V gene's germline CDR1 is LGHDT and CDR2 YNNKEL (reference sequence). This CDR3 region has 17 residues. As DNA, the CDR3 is TGTGCCAGCAGCCAAGATCCTGGGACAGTGTACCAAGAGACCCAGTACTTC. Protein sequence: CASSQDPGTVYQETQYF.

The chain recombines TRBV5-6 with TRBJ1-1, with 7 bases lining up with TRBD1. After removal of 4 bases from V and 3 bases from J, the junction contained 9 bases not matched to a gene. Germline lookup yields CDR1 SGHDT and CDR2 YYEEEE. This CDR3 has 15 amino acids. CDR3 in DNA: TGTGCCAGCAGCCCTTACAGGGGAGATTACACTGAAGCTTTCTTT. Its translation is CASSPYRGDYTEAFF.

This chain's CDR3 is CASSLARTAYGYTF. The CDR3 DNA reads as TGTGCCAGCAGCTTAGCCCGGACAGCCTATGGCTACACCTTC. The J gene is TRBJ1-2, the V gene TRBV11-2, with D perhaps matching TRBD1 (6 bases). The germline gives CDR1 SGHAT, CDR2 FQNNGV. The CDR3 is 14 residues long. Trimming removed 1 base from V and 4 bases from J, with 10 bases in between.

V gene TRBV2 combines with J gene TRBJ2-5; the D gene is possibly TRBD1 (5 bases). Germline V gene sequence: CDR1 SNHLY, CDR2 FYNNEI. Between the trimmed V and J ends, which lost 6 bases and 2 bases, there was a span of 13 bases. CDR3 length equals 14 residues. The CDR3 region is CASSYATEQETQYF. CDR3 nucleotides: TGTGCCAGCAGCTACGCGACAGAGCAAGAGACCCAGTACTTC.

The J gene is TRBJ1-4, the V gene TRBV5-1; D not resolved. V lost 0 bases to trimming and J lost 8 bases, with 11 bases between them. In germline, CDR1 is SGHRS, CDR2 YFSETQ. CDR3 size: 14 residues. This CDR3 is CASSLGMGKEKLFF. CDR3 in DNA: TGCGCCAGCAGCTTGGGTATGGGCAAGGAAAAACTGTTTTTT. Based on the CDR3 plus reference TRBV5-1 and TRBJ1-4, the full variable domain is KAGVTQTPRYLIKTRGQQVTLSCSPISGHRSVSWYQQTPGQGLQFLFEYFSETQRNKGNFPGRFSGRQFSNSRSEMNVSTLELGDSALYLCASSLGMGKEKLFFGSGTQLSVL.

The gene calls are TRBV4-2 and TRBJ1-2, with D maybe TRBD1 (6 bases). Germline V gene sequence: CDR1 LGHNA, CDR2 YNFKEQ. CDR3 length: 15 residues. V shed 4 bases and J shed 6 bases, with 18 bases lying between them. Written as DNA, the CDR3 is TGTGCCAGCAGCCGAGTAGGAAGGACAGTCAATGGCTACACCTTC. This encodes CASSRVGRTVNGYTF.

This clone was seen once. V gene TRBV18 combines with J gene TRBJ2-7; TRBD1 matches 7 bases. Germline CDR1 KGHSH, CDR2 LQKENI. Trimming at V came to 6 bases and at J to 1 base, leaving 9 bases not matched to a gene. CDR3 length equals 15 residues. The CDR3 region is CASSLSPDRSYEQYF. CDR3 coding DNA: TGTGCCAGCTCCCTAAGTCCGGACAGGTCCTACGAGCAGTACTTC. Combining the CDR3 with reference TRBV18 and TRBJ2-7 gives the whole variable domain NAGVMQNPRHLVRRRGQEARLRCSPMKGHSHVYWYRQLPEEGLKFMVYLQKENIIDESGMPKERFSAEFPKEGPSILRIQQVVRGDSAAYFCASSLSPDRSYEQYFGPGTRLTVT.

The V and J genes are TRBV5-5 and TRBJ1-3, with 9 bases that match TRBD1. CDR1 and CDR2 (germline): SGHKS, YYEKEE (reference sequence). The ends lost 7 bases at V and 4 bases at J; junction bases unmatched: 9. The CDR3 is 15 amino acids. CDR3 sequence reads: CASAPDRGIGNTIYF. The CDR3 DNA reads TGTGCCAGCGCACCCGACAGGGGGATAGGAAACACCATATATTTT.

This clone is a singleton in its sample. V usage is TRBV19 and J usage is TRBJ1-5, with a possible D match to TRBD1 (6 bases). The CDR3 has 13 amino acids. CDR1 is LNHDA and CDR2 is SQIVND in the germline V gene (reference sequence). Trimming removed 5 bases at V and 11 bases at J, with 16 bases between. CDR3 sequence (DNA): TGTGCCAGTAGTGCACAAGGGGGAACGGCCCAGCATTTT. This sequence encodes CASSAQGGTAQHF.

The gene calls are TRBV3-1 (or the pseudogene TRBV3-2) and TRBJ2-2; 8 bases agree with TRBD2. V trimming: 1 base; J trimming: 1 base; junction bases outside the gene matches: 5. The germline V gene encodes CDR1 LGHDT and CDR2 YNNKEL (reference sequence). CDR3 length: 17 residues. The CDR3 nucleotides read TGTGCCAGCAGCCAAGTACGCCTAGCGGGGAACACCGGGGAGCTGTTTTTT. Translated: CASSQVRLAGNTGELFF.

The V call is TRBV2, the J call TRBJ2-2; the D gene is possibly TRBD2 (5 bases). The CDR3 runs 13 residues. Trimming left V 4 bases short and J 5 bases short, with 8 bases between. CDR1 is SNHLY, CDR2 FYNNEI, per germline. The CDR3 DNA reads TGTGCCAGCAGTGGAGGGCTGACCGGGGAGCTGTTTTTT. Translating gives CASSGGLTGELFF. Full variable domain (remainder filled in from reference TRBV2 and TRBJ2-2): EPEVTQTPSHQVTQMGQEVILRCVPISNHLYFYWYRQILGQKVEFLVSFYNNEISEKSEIFDDQFSVERPDGSNFTLKIRSTKLEDSAMYFCASSGGLTGELFFGEGSRLTVL.

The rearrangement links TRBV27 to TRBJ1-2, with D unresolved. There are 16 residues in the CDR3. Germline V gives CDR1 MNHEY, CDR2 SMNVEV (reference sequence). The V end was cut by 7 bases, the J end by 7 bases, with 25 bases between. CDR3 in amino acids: CASIALSSRSVGGYTF. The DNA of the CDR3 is TGTGCCAGCATAGCCTTGTCCTCCCGGAGCGTTGGTGGCTACACCTTC.

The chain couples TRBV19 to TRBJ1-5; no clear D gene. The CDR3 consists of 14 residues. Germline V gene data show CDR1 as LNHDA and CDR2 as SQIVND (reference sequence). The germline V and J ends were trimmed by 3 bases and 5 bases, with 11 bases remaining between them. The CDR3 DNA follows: TGTGCCAGTAGTATGGCCGACAACCATCAGCCCCAGCATTTT. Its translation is CASSMADNHQPQHF.

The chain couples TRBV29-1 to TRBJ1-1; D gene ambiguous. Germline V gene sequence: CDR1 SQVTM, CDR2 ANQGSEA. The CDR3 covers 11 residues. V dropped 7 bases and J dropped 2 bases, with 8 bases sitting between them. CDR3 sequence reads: CSALVNTEAFF. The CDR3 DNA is TGCAGCGCTCTAGTTAACACTGAAGCTTTCTTT.

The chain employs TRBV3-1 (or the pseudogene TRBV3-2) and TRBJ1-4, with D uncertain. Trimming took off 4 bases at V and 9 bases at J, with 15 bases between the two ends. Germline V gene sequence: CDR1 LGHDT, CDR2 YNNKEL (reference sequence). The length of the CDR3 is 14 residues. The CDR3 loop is CASSLNEVGKKLFF. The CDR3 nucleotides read TGTGCCAGCAGCCTCAATGAGGTTGGAAAAAAACTGTTTTTT.

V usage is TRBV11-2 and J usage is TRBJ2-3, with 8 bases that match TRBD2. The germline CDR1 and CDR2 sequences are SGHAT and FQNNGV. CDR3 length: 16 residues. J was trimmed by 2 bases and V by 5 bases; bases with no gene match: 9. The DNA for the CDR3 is TGTGCCAGCAGCGGGGGAGCGGGGGATCCCACAGATACGCAGTATTTT. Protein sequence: CASSGGAGDPTDTQYF.

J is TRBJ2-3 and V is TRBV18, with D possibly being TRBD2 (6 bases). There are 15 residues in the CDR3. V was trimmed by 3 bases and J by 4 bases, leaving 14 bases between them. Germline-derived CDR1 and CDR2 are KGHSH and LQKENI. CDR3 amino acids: CASSPLPLAPDTQYF. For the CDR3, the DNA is TGTGCCAGCTCACCTCTCCCCCTAGCGCCAGATACGCAGTATTTT.

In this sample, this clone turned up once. CDR3 loop: CASSGLLNTEAFF. CDR3 DNA: TGTGCCAGCAGCGGACTCCTGAACACTGAAGCTTTCTTT. The V call is TRBV6-5, the J call TRBJ1-1; no definite D call. V dropped 6 bases and J dropped 0 bases, with 8 bases sitting between them. The CDR3 is 13 residues long. CDR1 is MNHEY and CDR2 is SVGAGI in the germline V gene.

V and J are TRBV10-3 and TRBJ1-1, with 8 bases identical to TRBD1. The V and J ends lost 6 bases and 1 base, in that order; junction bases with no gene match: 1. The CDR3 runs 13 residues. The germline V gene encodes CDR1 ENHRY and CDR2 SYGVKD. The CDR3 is CAISGQGNTEAFF. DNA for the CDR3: TGTGCCATCAGCGGACAGGGGAACACTGAAGCTTTCTTT.

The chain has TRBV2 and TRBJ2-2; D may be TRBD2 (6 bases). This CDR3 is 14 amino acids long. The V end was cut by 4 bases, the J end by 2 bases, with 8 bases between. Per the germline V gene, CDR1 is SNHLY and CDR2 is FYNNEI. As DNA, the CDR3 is TGTGCCAGCAGTGTGGCGGGAAACACCGGGGAGCTGTTTTTT. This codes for CASSVAGNTGELFF.

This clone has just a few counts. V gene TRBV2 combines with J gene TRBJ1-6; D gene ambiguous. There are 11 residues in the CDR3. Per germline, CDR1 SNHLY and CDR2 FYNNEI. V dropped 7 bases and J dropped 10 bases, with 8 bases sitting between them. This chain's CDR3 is CASTRESPLHF. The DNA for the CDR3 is TGTGCCAGCACGAGGGAATCACCCCTCCACTTT. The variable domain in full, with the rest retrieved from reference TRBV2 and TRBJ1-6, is EPEVTQTPSHQVTQMGQEVILRCVPISNHLYFYWYRQILGQKVEFLVSFYNNEISEKSEIFDDQFSVERPDGSNFTLKIRSTKLEDSAMYFCASTRESPLHFGNGTRLTVT.

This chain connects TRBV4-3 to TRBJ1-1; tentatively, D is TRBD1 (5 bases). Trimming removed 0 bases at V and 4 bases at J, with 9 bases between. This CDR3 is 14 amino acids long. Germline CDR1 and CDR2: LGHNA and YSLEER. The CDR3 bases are TGCGCCAGCAGCCAAGAAAGGGGCACCACTGAAGCTTTCTTT. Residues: CASSQERGTTEAFF.

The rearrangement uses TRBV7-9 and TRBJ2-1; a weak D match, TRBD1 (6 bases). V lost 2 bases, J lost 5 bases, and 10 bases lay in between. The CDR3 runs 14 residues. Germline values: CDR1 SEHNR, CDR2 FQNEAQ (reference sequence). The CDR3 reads CASSLINRDNEQFF. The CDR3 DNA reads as TGTGCCAGCAGCTTAATAAACAGGGACAATGAGCAGTTCTTC.

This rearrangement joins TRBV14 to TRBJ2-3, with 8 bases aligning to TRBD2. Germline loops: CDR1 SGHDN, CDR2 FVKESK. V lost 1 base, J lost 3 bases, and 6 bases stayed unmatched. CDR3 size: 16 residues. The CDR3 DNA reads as TGTGCCAGCAGCCAAGTTTTCGGGGGGGGAACAGATACGCAGTATTTT. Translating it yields CASSQVFGGGTDTQYF.